Listed below are T cell receptor beta chains from one sample, sequenced in a study of regulatory T cells in long-lasting Graves disease. Using its own MiXCR run on the multiplex PCR reads, TCRdb lists one record per CDR3 protein. The sample holds about 420,000 distinct CDR3 sequences, less than 20% seen once. In addition, the sample was reused for a study of T cells in Graves' hyperthyroidism and ophthalmopathy.

The specimen comprised peripheral blood mononuclear cells (PBMCs), sampled at new diagnosis, from a patient treated with antithyroid drugs. Receptors were obtained from a woman aged 18-35 years with Graves disease. Each CDR3 is given without its conserved first and last residue.

v_gene,j_gene,CDR3aa
TRBV7-3,TRBJ1-1,ASSRTGGRPF
TRBV11-3,TRBJ2-3,ASSSSTSGNLDTQY
TRBV20-1,TRBJ2-7,SARGQTYYEQY
TRBV28,TRBJ2-1,ASSPTWEVNEQF
TRBV3-1,TRBJ2-3,ASSRGTGPGSTDTQY
TRBV12-3/TRBV12-4,TRBJ1-1,ASSRHVTEAF
TRBV7-9,TRBJ2-5,ASSGFGQETQY
TRBV7-9,TRBJ1-5,ASSLGGQPQH
TRBV28,TRBJ2-1,ASRAGTITRKQF
TRBV24-1,TRBJ2-3,ATSGGPSANTDTQY
TRBV19,TRBJ1-4,ASSISTSGDEKLF
TRBV24-1,TRBJ2-7,ATQESGAGSEQY
TRBV28,TRBJ2-7,ASRTFASSYEQY
TRBV7-2,TRBJ2-7,ASSLAAGQTYEQY
TRBV7-9,TRBJ2-5,ASSSSGRVSETQY
TRBV28,TRBJ2-1,ASSFTGGTYNEQF
TRBV7-3,TRBJ2-2,ASSPLAGTLNTGELF
TRBV20-1,TRBJ2-1,SASSLRGPSSYNEQF
TRBV29-1,TRBJ2-3,SVEGGYTQY
TRBV20-1,TRBJ2-1,SARDPGRPQGYNEQF
TRBV30,TRBJ1-5,AWSVPSEYQPQH
TRBV20-1,TRBJ2-3,SAFWMRGDTQY
TRBV12-3/TRBV12-4,TRBJ1-1,ASSWGTGVNTEAF
TRBV5-1,TRBJ1-2,ASSSRGMGTIYGYT
TRBV12-3/TRBV12-4,TRBJ2-2,ASSLTGLAASNTGELF
TRBV11-2,NA,ASSLNPLVASQY
TRBV12-3/TRBV12-4,TRBJ2-1,ASSLGSESYNEQF
TRBV12-3/TRBV12-4,TRBJ2-2,ASSLAGSNTGELF
TRBV28,TRBJ2-1,ASSRQTGGRQF
TRBV29-1,TRBJ2-7,SVERPVPPS
TRBV3-1,NA,SSSQIGEQF
TRBV27,TRBJ2-2,ASRGSGPGVVTGELF
TRBV2,TRBJ1-5,ASRVGNQPQH
TRBV28,TRBJ2-7,ASRGLAYEQY
TRBV6-5,TRBJ1-2,ASSYSLGSYGYT
TRBV29-1,TRBJ2-3,SVVITGQETQY
TRBV6-5,TRBJ2-3,ASSYYGGDTQY
TRBV2,TRBJ2-5,ASSADRVYGETQY
TRBV28,TRBJ1-5,ASSSLSGGDQPQH
TRBV7-2,TRBJ1-4,ASSLRGLGGEKLF
TRBV3-1,TRBJ1-3,ASSQWDSSGNTIY
TRBV20-1,TRBJ1-2,SARGSGIIST
TRBV10-3,TRBJ1-2,AITRTGEDGYT
TRBV20-1,TRBJ2-7,SARAGPGHYDEQY